The 15 T cell receptor beta chains reported below all come from one sample, sequenced in a study of T cells in Graves' hyperthyroidism and ophthalmopathy. RNA transcripts yielded amplified TCR beta CDR3 regions. RT-PCR in the first round (using the HTBI primer set) targeted the TCR CDR3. TCRdb reanalysed the multiplex PCR reads using MiXCR and keeps one entry per CDR3 protein. Here the sample spans 270,000 or so distinct CDR3 sequences, nearly 15% being singletons. The sequenced sample consisted of blood. These receptors were obtained from a woman aged 50 to 60 with Graves' hyperthyroidism that later progressed to Graves' ophthalmopathy.

This clonotype has ten or more counts. V is TRBV2 and J is TRBJ2-3; D unresolved. The CDR3 covers 16 residues. Trimming shortened V by 4 bases and J by 2 bases, and 16 bases separated the two germline ends. CDR1 and CDR2 (germline): SNHLY, FYNNEI. The CDR3 spells CASSAFSAAPTDTQYF. CDR3 in DNA: TGTGCCAGCAGTGCCTTCTCGGCCGCTCCCACAGATACGCAGTATTTT.

This clonotype was observed a handful of times. V gene TRBV19 combines with J gene TRBJ2-7, with 9 positions matching TRBD2. The germline V gene has CDR1 LNHDA and CDR2 SQIVND (reference sequence). The CDR3 runs to 16 residues. V shed 5 bases, J shed 1 base, and the junction held 9 bases outside the gene matches. CDR3 protein: CASSVTGTSLSYEQYF. DNA for the CDR3: TGTGCCAGTAGTGTGACCGGGACTAGCTTATCCTACGAGCAGTACTTC.

This clonotype was observed a handful of times. This chain connects TRBV18 to TRBJ2-7; TRBD1 matches 12 bases. Germline V gives CDR1 KGHSH, CDR2 LQKENI. Trimming removed 4 bases from V and 8 bases from J; junction bases left unmatched: 6. This CDR3 region has 14 residues. CDR3 nucleotides: TGTGCCAGCTCACTGGGACAGGGGGCGAGTCAGCAGTACTTC. It encodes CASSLGQGASQQYF.

This clonotype occurred many times. The chain carries TRBV20-1 and TRBJ2-4; D gene uncertain. The length of the CDR3 is 14 residues. V was shortened by 4 bases and J by 1 base, with 11 bases between the two germline ends. Germline lookup yields CDR1 DFQATT and CDR2 SNEGSKA (reference sequence). CDR3 sequence: CSATTRVAKNIQYF. CDR3 nucleotides: TGCAGTGCTACGACAAGGGTGGCCAAAAACATTCAGTACTTC.

The V and J genes are TRBV6-5 and TRBJ1-1; possibly TRBD1 for D (6 bases). The V and J ends lost 2 bases and 0 bases respectively, with 13 bases between them. Per germline, CDR1 MNHEY and CDR2 SVGAGI. There are 16 residues in the CDR3. The CDR3 loop reads CASSYPQGQMNTEAFF. DNA of the CDR3: TGTGCCAGCAGTTACCCGCAGGGACAAATGAACACTGAAGCTTTCTTT.

Many counts were recorded for this clonotype. The chain uses TRBV6-1 and TRBJ2-5; TRBD1 agrees at 8 bases. The CDR3 loop spans 15 amino acids. With V trimmed by 5 bases and J by 0 bases, 5 bases remained unmatched. Germline lookup yields CDR1 MNHNS and CDR2 SASEGT. Here the CDR3 DNA reads TGTGCCAGCAGTTCCCGGACAGGGTACCAAGAGACCCAGTACTTC. This encodes CASSSRTGYQETQYF.

In its sample, this clonotype was seen many times. The chain carries TRBV7-8 and TRBJ2-1, with 7 bases aligning to TRBD2. V dropped 1 base and J dropped 5; count of bases not matched to a gene: 2. CDR1 and CDR2 (germline): SGHVS, FQNEAQ. CDR3 length equals 14 residues. The CDR3 spells CASSLGDYDNEQFF. CDR3 in DNA: TGTGCCAGCAGCTTAGGGGACTACGACAATGAGCAGTTCTTC.

This clonotype was observed at least ten times. V and J are TRBV27 and TRBJ1-1; TRBD1 might be the D (5 bases). V was clipped by 2 bases and J by 6 bases, with 13 bases between them. From germline, CDR1 is MNHEY and CDR2 SMNVEV (reference sequence). The CDR3 consists of 14 residues. This chain's CDR3 is CASSLHWGGPEAFF. The CDR3 DNA sequence: TGTGCCAGCAGTTTACACTGGGGCGGCCCTGAAGCTTTCTTT.

This clonotype came up many times. This chain connects TRBV6-2 or TRBV6-3 to TRBJ2-6; D possibly corresponds to TRBD1 (5 bases). Germline CDR1 is MNHEY and CDR2 is SVGEGT. The germline V and J ends were trimmed by 2 bases and 4 bases, with 12 bases remaining between them. The CDR3 is 16 amino acids. The CDR3 reads CASSYQGLEGANVLTF. DNA for the CDR3: TGTGCCAGCAGTTACCAGGGCCTTGAGGGGGCCAACGTCCTGACTTTC.

This clonotype was counted at least ten times. The V call is TRBV29-1, the J call TRBJ1-2; D perhaps matches TRBD1 (5 bases). This CDR3 comprises 13 residues. With 3 bases removed from V and 5 bases from J, the gap between germline ends came to 13 bases. CDR1 is SQVTM, CDR2 ANQGSEA, per germline. CDR3 in DNA: TGCAGCGTTGAGCAGGGTCTCCCTTATGGCTACACCTTC. Translated: CSVEQGLPYGYTF.

This clonotype was seen ten or more times. The chain employs TRBV7-2 and TRBJ2-7; possible D gene TRBD1, 5 bases. Germline V gene lookup returns CDR1 SGHTA and CDR2 FQGNSA. V was clipped by 5 bases and J by 0 bases, with 14 bases between them. The CDR3 contains 15 residues. CDR3: CASSQAGSSSYEQYF. The CDR3 nucleotides read TGTGCCAGCAGCCAGGCAGGGTCTAGCTCCTACGAGCAGTACTTC.

This clonotype was observed a handful of times. This may come from a read error, since a much larger clone is one base off. The CDR3 region has the DNA TGTGCCTGGGGTGGGTGGTCGGGTACCGAGCAGTACTTC. Its protein product is CAWGGWSGTEQYF. The chain links TRBV30 to TRBJ2-7, with D unclear. Between the trimmed V and J ends, which lost 5 bases and 6 bases, there was a span of 17 bases. The CDR3 is made up of 13 amino acids. Germline V gives CDR1 GTSNPN, CDR2 SVGIG (reference sequence).

This clonotype was counted at least ten times. This rearrangement joins TRBV28 to TRBJ2-1; TRBD2 matches 7 bases. The V and J ends lost 2 bases and 2 bases, in that order; junction bases with no gene match: 6. The CDR3 covers 16 residues. CDR1 is MDHEN and CDR2 is SYDVKM in the germline V gene. CDR3 DNA: TGTGCCAGCAGTTTAGCGGGAGAGGGTCCCTACAATGAGCAGTTCTTC. Amino acid sequence: CASSLAGEGPYNEQFF.

This clonotype came up many times. This chain links TRBV6-2 or TRBV6-3 with TRBJ2-2; 8 nucleotides agree with TRBD2. Germline loops: CDR1 MNHEY, CDR2 SVGEGT. V lost 6 bases to trimming and J lost 4 bases; unmatched junction nucleotides: 4. This CDR3 is 14 amino acids long. The DNA for the CDR3 is TGTGCCAGCAGGACGGGGGGGTCCACCGGGGAGCTGTTTTTT. It translates to CASRTGGSTGELFF.

This clonotype was seen ten or more times. The V and J genes are TRBV12-3 or TRBV12-4 and TRBJ1-5, with unresolved D. CDR3 length: 13 residues. V lost 8 bases and J lost 0, with 8 bases in between. CDR3 region: CASAPYSNQPQHF. CDR3 bases: TGTGCCAGCGCCCCTTATAGCAATCAGCCCCAGCATTTT.